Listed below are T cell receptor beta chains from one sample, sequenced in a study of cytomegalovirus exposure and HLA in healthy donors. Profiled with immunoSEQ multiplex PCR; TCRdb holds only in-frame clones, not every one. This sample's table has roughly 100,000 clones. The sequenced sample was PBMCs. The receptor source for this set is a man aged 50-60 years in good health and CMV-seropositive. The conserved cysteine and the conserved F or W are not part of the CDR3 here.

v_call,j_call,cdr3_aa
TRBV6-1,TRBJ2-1,ASSEGASGYNEQF
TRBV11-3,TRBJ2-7,ASSLESHEQY
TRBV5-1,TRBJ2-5,ASSVPSRGFQETQY
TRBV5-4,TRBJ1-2,ASSRGQGDYGYT
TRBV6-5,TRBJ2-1,ASCRLAGAGNEQF
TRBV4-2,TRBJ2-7,ASSQTGPYEQY
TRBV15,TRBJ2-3,ATSRSVAGVADTQY
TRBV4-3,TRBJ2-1,ASSQDLLAGGYNEQF
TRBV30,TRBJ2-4,AWSDGMGQGGNIQY
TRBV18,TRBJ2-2,ASSPEAGLAGWDTGELF
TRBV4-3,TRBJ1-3,ASSQENRWPGGTIY
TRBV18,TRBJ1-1,ASSPPGSRGTEAF
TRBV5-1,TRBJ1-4,ASSDTGSTNEKLF
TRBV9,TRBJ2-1,ASSASGRVIDNEQF
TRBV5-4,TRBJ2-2,ASSLGGTANTGELF
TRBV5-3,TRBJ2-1,ARSLVLCLAGVEQF
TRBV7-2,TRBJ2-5,ASSLNGGQETQY
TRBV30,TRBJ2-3,AWSEGEGPSTDTQY
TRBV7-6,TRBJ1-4,ASSSGQGSEKLF
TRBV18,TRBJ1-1,ASSPGEMLNTEAF
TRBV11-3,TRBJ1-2,ASSHRARDGYT
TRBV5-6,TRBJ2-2,ASSLELGELF
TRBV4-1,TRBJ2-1,ASSQGGVENEQF
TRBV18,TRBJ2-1,ASSPIAGVSNEQF
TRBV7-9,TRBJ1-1,ASSLGGSPNTEAF
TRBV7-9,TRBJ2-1,ASSFLSHNEQF
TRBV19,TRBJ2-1,ASSRPSGRRVPYTSYNEQF